The text below deals with one T cell receptor (beta chain). Its antigen is still unknown. Clones were read by immunoSEQ multiplex PCR, and TCRdb kept only the in-frame ones, dropping some. The table lists 2,500,000 or so clones, roughly 92% of them singletons, with roughly 0.14% in the top ten. These data originate in a study of shared clonotypes between healthy human individuals. Study details: Samples came from a couple of female and a few male donors aged 18 to 49. Study observations and caveats: Exclusively blood specimens were collected; tissue repertoires likely differ.

The CDR3 contains 12 residues. Germline V gene lookup returns CDR1 KGHSH and CDR2 LQKENI. V was shortened by 5 bases and J by 8 bases, with 9 bases between the two germline ends. This sequence originates from a man between 18 and 35 years old in good health. The genes are TRBV18 and TRBJ1-4; unclear D gene. Sample: naive CD4+ T cells sorted from blood. Subset meaning: CD45RA+ positively selected. The CDR3 DNA reads TGTGCCAGCTCAGGAGCAAGGGAAAAACTGTTTTTT. It encodes CASSGAREKLFF.